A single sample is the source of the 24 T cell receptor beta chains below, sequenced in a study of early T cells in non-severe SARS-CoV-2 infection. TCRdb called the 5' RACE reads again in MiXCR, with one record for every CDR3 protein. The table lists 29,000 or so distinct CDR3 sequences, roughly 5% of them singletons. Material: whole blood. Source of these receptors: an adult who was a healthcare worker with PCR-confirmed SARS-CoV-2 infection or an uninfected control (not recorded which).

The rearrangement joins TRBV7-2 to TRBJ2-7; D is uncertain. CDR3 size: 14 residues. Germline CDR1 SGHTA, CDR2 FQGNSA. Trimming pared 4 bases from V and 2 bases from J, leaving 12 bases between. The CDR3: CASSSTPNPYEQYF. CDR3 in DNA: TGTGCCAGCAGCTCCACCCCAAACCCCTACGAGCAGTACTTC. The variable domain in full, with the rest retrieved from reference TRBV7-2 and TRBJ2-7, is GAGVSQSPSNKVTEKGKDVELRCDPISGHTALYWYRQSLGQGLEFLIYFQGNSAPDKSGLPSDRFSAERTGGSVSTLTIQRTQQEDSAVYLCASSSTPNPYEQYFGPGTRLTVT.

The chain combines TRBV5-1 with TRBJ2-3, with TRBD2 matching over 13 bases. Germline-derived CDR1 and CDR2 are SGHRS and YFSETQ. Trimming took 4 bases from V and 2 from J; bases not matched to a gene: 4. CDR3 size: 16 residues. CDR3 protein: CASSTTSGGTTDTQYF. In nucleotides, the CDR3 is TGCGCCAGCAGCACGACTAGCGGGGGGACCACAGATACGCAGTATTTT.

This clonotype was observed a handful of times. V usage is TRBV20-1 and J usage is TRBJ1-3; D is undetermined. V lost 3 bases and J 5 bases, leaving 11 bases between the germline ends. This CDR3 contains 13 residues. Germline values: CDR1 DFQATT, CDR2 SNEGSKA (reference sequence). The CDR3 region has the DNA TGCAGTGCTAGCGATCACGGGAGAAACACCATATATTTT. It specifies CSASDHGRNTIYF.

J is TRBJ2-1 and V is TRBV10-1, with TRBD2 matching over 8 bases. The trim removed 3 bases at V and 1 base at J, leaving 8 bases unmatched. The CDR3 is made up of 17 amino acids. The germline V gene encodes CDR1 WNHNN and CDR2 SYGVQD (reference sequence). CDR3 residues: CASSDRGAGVSYNEQFF. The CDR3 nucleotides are TGCGCCAGCAGTGACCGAGGAGCGGGGGTTTCCTACAATGAGCAGTTCTTC.

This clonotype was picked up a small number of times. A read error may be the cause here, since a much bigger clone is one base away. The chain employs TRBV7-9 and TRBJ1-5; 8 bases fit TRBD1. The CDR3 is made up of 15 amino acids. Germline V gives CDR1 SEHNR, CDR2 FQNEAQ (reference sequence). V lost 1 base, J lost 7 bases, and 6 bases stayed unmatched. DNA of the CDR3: TGTGCCAGCAGCTTAGGGTCGGACAGGGACCAGCCCCAGCATTTT. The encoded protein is CASSLGSDRDQPQHF.

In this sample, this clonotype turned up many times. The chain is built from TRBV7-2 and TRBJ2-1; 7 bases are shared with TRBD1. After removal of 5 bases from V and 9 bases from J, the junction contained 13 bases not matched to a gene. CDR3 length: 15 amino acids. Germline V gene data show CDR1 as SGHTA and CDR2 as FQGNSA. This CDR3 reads CASSPQGPQKGEQFF. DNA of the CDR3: TGTGCCAGCAGCCCACAGGGGCCTCAAAAGGGTGAGCAGTTCTTC.

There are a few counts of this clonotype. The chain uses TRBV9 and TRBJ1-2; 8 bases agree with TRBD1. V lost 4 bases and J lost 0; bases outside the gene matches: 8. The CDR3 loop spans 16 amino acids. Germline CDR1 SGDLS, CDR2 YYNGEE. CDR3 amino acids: CASSPGTGITNYGYTF. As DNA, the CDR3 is TGTGCCAGCAGCCCCGGGACAGGTATAACTAACTATGGCTACACCTTC. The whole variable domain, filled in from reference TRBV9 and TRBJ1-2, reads DSGVTQTPKHLITATGQRVTLRCSPRSGDLSVYWYQQSLDQGLQFLIQYYNGEERAKGNILERFSAQQFPDLHSELNLSSLELGDSALYFCASSPGTGITNYGYTFGSGTRLTVV.

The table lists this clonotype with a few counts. CDR3 sequence: CASSLGAGRGQETQYF. The CDR3, as DNA: TGTGCCAGCAGCTTAGGAGCGGGAAGGGGACAAGAGACCCAGTACTTC. The chain is built from TRBV7-6 and TRBJ2-5; 7 nucleotides agree with TRBD2. Germline loops: CDR1 SGHVS, CDR2 FNYEAQ. This CDR3 has 16 amino acids. V lost 1 base, J lost 2 bases, and 7 bases stayed unmatched.

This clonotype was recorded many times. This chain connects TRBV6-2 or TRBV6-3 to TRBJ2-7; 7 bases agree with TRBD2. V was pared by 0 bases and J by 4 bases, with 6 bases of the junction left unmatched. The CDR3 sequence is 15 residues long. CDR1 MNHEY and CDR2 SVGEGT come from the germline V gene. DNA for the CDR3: TGTGCCAGCAGTTACTCTGGGCGGGAGTATTACGAGCAGTACTTC. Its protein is CASSYSGREYYEQYF.

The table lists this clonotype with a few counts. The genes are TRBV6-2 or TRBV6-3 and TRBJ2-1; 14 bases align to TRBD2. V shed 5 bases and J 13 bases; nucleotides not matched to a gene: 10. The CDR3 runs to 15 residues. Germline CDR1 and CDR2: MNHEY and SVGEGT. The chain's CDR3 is CASSTRTSGRFNQFF. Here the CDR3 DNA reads TGTGCCAGCAGTACCAGGACTAGCGGGAGGTTCAATCAGTTCTTC.

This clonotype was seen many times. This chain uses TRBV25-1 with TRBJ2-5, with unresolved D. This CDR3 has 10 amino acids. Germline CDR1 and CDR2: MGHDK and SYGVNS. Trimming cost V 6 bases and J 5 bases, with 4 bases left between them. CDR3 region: CASRGETQYF. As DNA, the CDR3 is TGTGCCAGCAGAGGGGAGACCCAGTACTTC.

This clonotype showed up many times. CDR3 nucleotide sequence: TGTGCCAGCACCCTTAACACAGATACGCAGTATTTT. Amino acids: CASTLNTDTQYF. This chain links TRBV12-3 or TRBV12-4 with TRBJ2-3; D call uncertain. The V end lost 7 bases, the J end lost 2 bases, and 7 bases lay between the germline ends. This CDR3 has 12 amino acids.

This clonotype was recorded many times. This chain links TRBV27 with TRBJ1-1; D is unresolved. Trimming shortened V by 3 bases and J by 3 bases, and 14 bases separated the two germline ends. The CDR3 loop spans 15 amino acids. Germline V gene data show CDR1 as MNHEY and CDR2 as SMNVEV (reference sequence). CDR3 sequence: CASSFGAKRDTEAFF. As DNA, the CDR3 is TGTGCCAGCAGTTTTGGAGCCAAACGGGACACTGAAGCTTTCTTT.

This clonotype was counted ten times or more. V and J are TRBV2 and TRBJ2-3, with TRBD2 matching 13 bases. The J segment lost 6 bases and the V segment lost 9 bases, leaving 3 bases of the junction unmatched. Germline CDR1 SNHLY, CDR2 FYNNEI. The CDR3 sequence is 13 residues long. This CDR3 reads CARGLAGADTQYF. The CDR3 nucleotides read TGTGCCAGAGGACTAGCGGGAGCCGATACGCAGTATTTT.

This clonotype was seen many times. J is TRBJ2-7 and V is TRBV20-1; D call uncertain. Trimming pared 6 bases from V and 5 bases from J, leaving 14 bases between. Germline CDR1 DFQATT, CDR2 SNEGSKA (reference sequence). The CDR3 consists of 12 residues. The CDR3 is CSASLPRNEQYF. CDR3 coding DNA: TGCAGTGCCAGCCTCCCGAGAAACGAGCAGTACTTC.

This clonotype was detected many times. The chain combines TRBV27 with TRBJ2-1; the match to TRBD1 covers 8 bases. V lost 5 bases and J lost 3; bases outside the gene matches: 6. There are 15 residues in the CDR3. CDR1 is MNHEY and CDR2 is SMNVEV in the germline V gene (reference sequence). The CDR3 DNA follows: TGTGCCAGCAGTCCTGGGACAGGACTCTACAATGAGCAGTTCTTC. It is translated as CASSPGTGLYNEQFF.

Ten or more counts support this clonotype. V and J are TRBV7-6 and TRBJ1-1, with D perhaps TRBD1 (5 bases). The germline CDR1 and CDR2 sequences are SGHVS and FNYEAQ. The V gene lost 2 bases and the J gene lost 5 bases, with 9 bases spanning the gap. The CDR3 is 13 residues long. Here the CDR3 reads CASSLLRGTEAFF. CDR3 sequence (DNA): TGTGCCAGCAGCTTATTAAGGGGAACTGAAGCTTTCTTT.

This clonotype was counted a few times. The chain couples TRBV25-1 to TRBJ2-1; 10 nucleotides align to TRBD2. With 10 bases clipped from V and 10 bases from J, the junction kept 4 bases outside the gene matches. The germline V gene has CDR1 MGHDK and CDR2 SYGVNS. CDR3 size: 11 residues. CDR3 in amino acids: CATAGLAEQFF. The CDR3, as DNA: TGTGCCACCGCGGGACTAGCGGAGCAGTTCTTC.

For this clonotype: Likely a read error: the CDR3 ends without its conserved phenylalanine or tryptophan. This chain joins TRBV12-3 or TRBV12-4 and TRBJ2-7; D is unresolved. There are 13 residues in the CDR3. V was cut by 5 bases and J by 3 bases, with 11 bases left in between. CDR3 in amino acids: CASSKGIGYEQYI. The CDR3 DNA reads TGTGCCAGCAGTAAGGGAATCGGCTACGAGCAGTACATC.

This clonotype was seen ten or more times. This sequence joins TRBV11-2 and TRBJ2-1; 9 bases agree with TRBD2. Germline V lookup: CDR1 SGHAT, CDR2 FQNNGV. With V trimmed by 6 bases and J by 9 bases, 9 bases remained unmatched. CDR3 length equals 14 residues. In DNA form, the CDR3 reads TGTGCCAGCAGGCGGGGACTAGCTCTGGGTGAGCAGTTCTTC. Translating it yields CASRRGLALGEQFF.

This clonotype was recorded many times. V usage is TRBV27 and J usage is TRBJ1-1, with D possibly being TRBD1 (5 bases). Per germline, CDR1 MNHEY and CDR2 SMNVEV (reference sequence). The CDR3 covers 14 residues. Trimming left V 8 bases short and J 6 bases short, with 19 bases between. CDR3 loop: CASSREGMVPEAFF. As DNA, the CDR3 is TGTGCCAGCTCCAGGGAGGGCATGGTCCCTGAAGCTTTCTTT.

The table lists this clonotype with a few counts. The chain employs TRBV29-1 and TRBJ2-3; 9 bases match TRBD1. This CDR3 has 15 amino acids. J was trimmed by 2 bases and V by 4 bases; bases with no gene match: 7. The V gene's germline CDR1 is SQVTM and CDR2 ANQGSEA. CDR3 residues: CSVASQGALTDTQYF. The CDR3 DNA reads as TGCAGCGTTGCATCACAGGGGGCCCTCACAGATACGCAGTATTTT.

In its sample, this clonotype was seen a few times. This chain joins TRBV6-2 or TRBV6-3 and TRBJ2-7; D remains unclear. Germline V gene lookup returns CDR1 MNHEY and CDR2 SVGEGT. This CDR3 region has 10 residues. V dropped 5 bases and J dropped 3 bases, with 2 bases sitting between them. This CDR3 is CASSDYEQYF. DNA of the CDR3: TGTGCCAGCAGTGACTACGAGCAGTACTTC.

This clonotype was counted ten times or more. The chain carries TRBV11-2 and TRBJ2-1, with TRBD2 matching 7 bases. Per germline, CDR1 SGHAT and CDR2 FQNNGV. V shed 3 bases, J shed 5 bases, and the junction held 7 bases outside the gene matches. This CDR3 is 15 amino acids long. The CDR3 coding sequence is TGTGCCAGCAGCTTGGTCGGGAGCGGGAACAATGAGCAGTTCTTC. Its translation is CASSLVGSGNNEQFF.